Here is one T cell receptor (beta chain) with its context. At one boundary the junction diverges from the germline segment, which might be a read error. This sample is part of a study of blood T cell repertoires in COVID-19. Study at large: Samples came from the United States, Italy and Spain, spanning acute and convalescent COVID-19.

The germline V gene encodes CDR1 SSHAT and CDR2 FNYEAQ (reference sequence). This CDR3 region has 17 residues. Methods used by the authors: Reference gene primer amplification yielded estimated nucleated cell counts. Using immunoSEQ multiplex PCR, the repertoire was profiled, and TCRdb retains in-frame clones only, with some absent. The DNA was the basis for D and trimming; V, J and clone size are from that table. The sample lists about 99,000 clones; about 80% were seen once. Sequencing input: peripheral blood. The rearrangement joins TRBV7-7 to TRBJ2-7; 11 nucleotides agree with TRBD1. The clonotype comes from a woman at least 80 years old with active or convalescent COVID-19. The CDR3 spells CASSLASPGQGAYEQYF. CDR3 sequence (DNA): TGTGCTAGCAGCTTAGCTTCCCCGGGACAGGGGGCCTACGAGCAGTACTTC.